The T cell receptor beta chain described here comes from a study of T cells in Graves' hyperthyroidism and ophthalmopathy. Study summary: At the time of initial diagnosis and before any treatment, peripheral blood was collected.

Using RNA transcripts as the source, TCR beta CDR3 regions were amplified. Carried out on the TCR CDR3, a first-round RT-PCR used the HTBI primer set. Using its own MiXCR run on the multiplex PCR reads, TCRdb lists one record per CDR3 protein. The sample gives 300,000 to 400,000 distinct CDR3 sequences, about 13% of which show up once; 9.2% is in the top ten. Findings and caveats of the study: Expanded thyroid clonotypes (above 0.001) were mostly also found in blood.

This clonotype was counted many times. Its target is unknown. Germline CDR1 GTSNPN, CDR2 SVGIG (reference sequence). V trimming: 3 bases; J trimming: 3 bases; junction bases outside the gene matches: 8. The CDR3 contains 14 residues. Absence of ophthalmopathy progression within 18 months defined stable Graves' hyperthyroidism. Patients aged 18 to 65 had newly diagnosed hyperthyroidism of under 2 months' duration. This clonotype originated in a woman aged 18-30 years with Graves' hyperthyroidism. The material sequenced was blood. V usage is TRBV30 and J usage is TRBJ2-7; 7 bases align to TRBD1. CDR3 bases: TGTGCCTGGAGCTACAACAGGGGTGGCTACGAGCAGTACTTC. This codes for CAWSYNRGGYEQYF.